This T cell receptor (beta chain) stems from a study of blood T cell repertoires in COVID-19. TCRdb's table, derived via immunoSEQ multiplex PCR, lists solely in-frame clones and lacks some. The repertoire consists of some 180,000 clones, with more than 70% occurring once and the leading ten covering about 2.8%. The J segment lost 5 bases and the V segment lost 4 bases, leaving 9 bases of the junction unmatched. Looked up from germline, CDR1 is SGHNT and CDR2 is YYREEE (reference sequence). The CDR3 loop spans 16 amino acids. This TCR was recovered from a woman older than 75 with active or convalescent COVID-19. The genes are TRBV5-4 and TRBJ2-5, with 12 nucleotides matching TRBD2. Sequenced input: peripheral blood. CDR3: CASSRRLAGERETQYF. CDR3 in DNA: TGTGCCAGCAGCCGCAGACTAGCGGGGGAGAGGGAGACCCAGTACTTC.